This T cell receptor beta chain stems from a study of blood T cell repertoires in COVID-19. On the study more broadly: Specimens from acute and convalescent COVID-19 originated in the United States, Italy and Spain. Sample material is recorded as cDNA or gDNA derived from T cells, B-cell-depleted T cells, or PBMCs.

Cohort 3 donors counted as recovered after two negative PCRs, clearance, or resolved symptoms. In the authors' workflow: Reference gene primers were amplified, and this amplification served to estimate nucleated cell counts. This table comes from immunoSEQ multiplex PCR, and its TCRdb copy is limited to in-frame clones, with some not included. That table gives V, J and clone size, and the DNA gave D and trimming. Of a few hundred thousand clones in the sample, approximately 90% are singletons; the top ten hold around 5.9%. CDR1 is PRHDT, CDR2 FYEKMQ, per germline (reference sequence). CDR3 length: 17 residues. Notes on this clone: Compared with germline, one end of the junction differs, possibly owing to a read error.

Sequenced material: PBMCs or T cells enriched from blood (not recorded which). The receptor was isolated from a woman in her twenties or thirties who had recovered from COVID-19. The V call is TRBV13, the J call TRBJ1-6, with a tentative D call TRBD1 (6 bases). CDR3 protein: CASSLRVGDTYNSPLHF. The CDR3 DNA reads TGTGCCAGCAGCTTAAGGGTAGGGGACACCTACAATTCACCCCTCCACTTT.